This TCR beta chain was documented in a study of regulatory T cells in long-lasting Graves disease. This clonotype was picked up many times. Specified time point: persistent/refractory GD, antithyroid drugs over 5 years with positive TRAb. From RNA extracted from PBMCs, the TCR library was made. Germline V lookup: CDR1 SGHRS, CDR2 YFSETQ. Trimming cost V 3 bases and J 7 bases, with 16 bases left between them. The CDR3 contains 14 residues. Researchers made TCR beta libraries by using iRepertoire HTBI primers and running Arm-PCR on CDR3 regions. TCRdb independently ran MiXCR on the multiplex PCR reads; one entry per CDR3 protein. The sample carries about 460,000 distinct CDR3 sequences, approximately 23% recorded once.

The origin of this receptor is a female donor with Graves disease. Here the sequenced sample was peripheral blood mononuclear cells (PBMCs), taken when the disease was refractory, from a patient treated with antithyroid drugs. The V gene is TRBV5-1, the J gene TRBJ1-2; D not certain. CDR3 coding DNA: TGCGCCAGCAGCTATATGGACGGAGCGGGTGGCTACACCTTC. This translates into CASSYMDGAGGYTF.